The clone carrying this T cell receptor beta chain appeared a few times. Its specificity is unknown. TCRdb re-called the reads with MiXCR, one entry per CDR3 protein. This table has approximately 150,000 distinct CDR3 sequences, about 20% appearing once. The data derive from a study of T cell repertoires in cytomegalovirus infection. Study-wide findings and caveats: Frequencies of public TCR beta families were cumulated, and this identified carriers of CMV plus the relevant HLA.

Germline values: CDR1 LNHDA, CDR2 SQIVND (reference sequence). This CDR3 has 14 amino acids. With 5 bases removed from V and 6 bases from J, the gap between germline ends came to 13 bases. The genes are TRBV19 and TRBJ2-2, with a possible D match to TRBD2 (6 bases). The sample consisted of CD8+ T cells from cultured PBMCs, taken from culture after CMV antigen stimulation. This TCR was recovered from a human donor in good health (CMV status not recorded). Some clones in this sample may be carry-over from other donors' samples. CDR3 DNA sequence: TGTGCCAGTAGTCCGGGAGCCGATGCCGGGGAGCTGTTTTTT. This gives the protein CASSPGADAGELFF.